This note documents a single T cell receptor beta chain sequence. Trimming stripped 2 bases from V and 6 bases from J, with 25 bases between. Per the germline V gene, CDR1 is MNHEY and CDR2 is SMNVEV (reference sequence). CDR3 size: 18 residues. This entry is derived from a study of blood T cells in healthy people across ages. Combining a sample-barcoded 5' primer with a J-beta primer mix, a second PCR ran for roughly 6 to 11 cycles. Via MiXCR, TCRdb re-called the 5' RACE reads, giving one row per CDR3 protein. The table records about 1.8 million distinct CDR3 sequences, 49% of them present only once.

Sequencing input: blood. The source of this sequence is a middle-aged woman in good health. The chain combines TRBV27 with TRBJ1-2; D might be TRBD1 (6 bases). CDR3 sequence reads: CASSLEGGPRGQRDGYTF. The DNA for the CDR3 is TGTGCCAGCAGTTTAGAGGGGGGGCCCAGGGGCCAGAGGGATGGCTACACCTTC.